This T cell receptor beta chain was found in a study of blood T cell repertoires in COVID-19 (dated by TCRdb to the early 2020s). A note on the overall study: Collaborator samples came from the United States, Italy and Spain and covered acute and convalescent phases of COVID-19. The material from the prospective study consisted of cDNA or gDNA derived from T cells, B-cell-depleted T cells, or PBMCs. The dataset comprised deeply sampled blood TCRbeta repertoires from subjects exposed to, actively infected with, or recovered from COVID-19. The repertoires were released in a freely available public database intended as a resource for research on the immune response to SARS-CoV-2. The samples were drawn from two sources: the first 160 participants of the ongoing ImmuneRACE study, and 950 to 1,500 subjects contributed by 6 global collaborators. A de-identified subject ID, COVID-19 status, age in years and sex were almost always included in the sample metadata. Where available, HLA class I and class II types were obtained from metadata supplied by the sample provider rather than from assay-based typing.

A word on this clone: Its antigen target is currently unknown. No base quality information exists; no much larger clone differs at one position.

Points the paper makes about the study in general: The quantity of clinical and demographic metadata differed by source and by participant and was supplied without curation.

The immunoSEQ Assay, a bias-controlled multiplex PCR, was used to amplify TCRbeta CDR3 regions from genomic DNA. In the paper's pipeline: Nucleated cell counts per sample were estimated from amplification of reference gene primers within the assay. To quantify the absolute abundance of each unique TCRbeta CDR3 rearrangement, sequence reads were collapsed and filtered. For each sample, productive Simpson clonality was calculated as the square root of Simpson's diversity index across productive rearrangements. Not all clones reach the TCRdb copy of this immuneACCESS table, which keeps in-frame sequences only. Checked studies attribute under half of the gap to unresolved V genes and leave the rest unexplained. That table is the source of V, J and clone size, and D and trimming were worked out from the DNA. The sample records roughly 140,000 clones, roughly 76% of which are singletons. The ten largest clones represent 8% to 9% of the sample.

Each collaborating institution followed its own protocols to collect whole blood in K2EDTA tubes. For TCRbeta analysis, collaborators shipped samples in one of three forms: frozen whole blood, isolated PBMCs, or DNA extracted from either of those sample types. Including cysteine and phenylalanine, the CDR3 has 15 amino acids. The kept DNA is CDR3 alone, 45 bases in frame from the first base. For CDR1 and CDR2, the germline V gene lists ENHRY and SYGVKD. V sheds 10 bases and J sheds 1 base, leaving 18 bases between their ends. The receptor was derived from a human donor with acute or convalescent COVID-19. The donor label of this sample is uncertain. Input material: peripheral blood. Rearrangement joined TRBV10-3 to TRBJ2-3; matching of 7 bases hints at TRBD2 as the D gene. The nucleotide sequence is TGTGCCACCGGGGGGCAGAGTCAACGCACAGATACGCAGTATTTT. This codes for CATGGQSQRTDTQYF.